The 29 T cell receptor beta chains reported below all come from one sample, sequenced in a study of blood T cell repertoires in COVID-19. Using immunoSEQ multiplex PCR, the repertoire was profiled, and TCRdb retains in-frame clones only, with some absent. The sample gives over 150,000 clones, 80% to 85% of which show up once; under 3% is in the top ten. Sequenced material: peripheral blood. The receptor set was obtained from a woman aged 55-70 years with acute or convalescent COVID-19.

The chain recombines TRBV27 with TRBJ1-3; D unresolved. Trimming left V 2 bases short and J 2 bases short, with 16 bases between. The CDR3 has 17 amino acids. The germline CDR1 and CDR2 sequences are MNHEY and SMNVEV (reference sequence). CDR3 nucleotides: TGTGCCAGCAGTTTACTGGCACAGTGGGAGCCTGGAAACACCATATATTTT. Its translation is CASSLLAQWEPGNTIYF.

This chain connects TRBV5-1 to TRBJ1-1; TRBD1 might be the D (5 bases). V lost 1 base to trimming and J lost 3 bases, with 10 bases between them. The CDR3 is 14 amino acids. Germline V CDR1 and CDR2: SGHRS, YFSETQ. The CDR3 loop is CASSLRGRDTEAFF. In DNA, the CDR3 is TGCGCCAGCAGCTTGAGAGGCAGGGACACTGAAGCTTTCTTT.

The chain joins TRBV6-5 to TRBJ1-1; TRBD1 is a possible D gene (5 bases). The CDR3 is 15 amino acids. Germline assignment: CDR1 MNHEY and CDR2 SVGAGI. With 4 bases removed from V and 3 bases from J, the gap between germline ends came to 15 bases. Here the CDR3 DNA reads TGTGCCAGCAGTTCCCTTGGGGGGGTTGACACTGAAGCTTTCTTT. Amino acids: CASSSLGGVDTEAFF.

The chain links TRBV6-5 to TRBJ2-7, with 10 bases lining up with TRBD1. Germline CDR1 is MNHEY and CDR2 is SVGAGI. The junction had 8 bases not matched to a gene; V was cut back by 5 bases and J by 10 bases. The CDR3 has 13 amino acids. The CDR3 loop is CASSPSGTGEQYF. The CDR3, as DNA: TGTGCCAGCAGTCCCTCCGGGACAGGGGAACAGTACTTC.

The rearrangement links TRBV28 to TRBJ1-5; no firm D call. Between the trimmed V and J ends, which lost 8 bases and 0 bases, there was a span of 5 bases. The CDR3 extends over 12 amino acids. Germline V gene lookup returns CDR1 MDHEN and CDR2 SYDVKM. CDR3 bases: TGTGCCAGCCGAGATAGCAATCAGCCCCAGCATTTT. Protein product: CASRDSNQPQHF.

The chain has TRBV19 and TRBJ1-2; a possible D gene is TRBD1 (6 bases). The germline CDR1 and CDR2 sequences are LNHDA and SQIVND (reference sequence). Trimming shortened V by 5 bases and J by 7 bases, and 20 bases separated the two germline ends. The CDR3 has 15 residues. DNA of the CDR3: TGTGCCAGTAGTTACTCCGGGACACCCTCGGGTGGCTACACCTTC. Protein: CASSYSGTPSGGYTF.

The rearrangement joins TRBV4-2 to TRBJ1-2, with 7 positions matching TRBD1. V lost 0 bases and J lost 4; bases outside the gene matches: 5. Germline values: CDR1 LGHNA, CDR2 YNFKEQ. There are 15 residues in the CDR3. The CDR3 region has the DNA TGTGCCAGCAGCCAAGATCAGACAGGGAGCTATGGCTACACCTTC. Translated, it gives CASSQDQTGSYGYTF.

The chain uses TRBV27 and TRBJ1-5, with unresolved D. The V gene's germline CDR1 is MNHEY and CDR2 SMNVEV (reference sequence). The CDR3 covers 13 residues. V was cut by 2 bases and J by 7 bases, with 9 bases left in between. The CDR3 is CASSLTGRQPQHF. The CDR3 DNA reads TGTGCCAGCAGTTTAACTGGGAGGCAGCCCCAGCATTTT.

The chain links TRBV7-8 to TRBJ2-1, with 8 bases that match TRBD2. CDR1 SGHVS and CDR2 FQNEAQ come from the germline V gene. This CDR3 spans 15 amino acids. Unmatched junction bases numbered 13, after V lost 5 bases and J lost 10 bases. The DNA for the CDR3 is TGTGCCAGCAGCGTAAACGAGCGGGGGATTTCAGAGCAGTTCTTC. Protein sequence: CASSVNERGISEQFF.

V is TRBV4-2 and J is TRBJ2-4, with 10 nucleotides matching TRBD1. Germline V gives CDR1 LGHNA, CDR2 YNFKEQ. This CDR3 has 16 amino acids. V lost 4 bases to trimming and J lost 1 base; unmatched junction nucleotides: 4. Written as DNA, the CDR3 is TGTGCCAGCAGCCGGGGACAGGGGATGGCCAAAAACATTCAGTACTTC. It specifies CASSRGQGMAKNIQYF.

The chain uses TRBV5-4 and TRBJ1-2; perhaps TRBD1 as D (5 bases). Germline V gene data show CDR1 as SGHNT and CDR2 as YYREEE (reference sequence). The CDR3 is made up of 13 amino acids. Between the trimmed V and J ends, which lost 4 bases and 8 bases, there was a span of 15 bases. CDR3 nucleotide sequence: TGTGCCAGCAGCCCCCAGGAGGGACGCGGCTACACCTTC. Its translation is CASSPQEGRGYTF.

The V call is TRBV28, the J call TRBJ1-2; 8 bases match TRBD1. CDR1 is MDHEN, CDR2 SYDVKM, per germline. The CDR3 is made up of 14 amino acids. With V trimmed by 7 bases and J by 4 bases, 8 bases remained unmatched. In DNA, the CDR3 is TGTGCCAGCACTTTTAGGACAGGGCTCTATGGCTACACCTTC. Translated: CASTFRTGLYGYTF.

This clone was recorded only once. The chain links TRBV4-2 to TRBJ2-1; 8 bases align to TRBD2. J lost 7 bases, V lost 1 base, and 9 bases had no gene match. The CDR3 covers 16 residues. Germline CDR1 LGHNA, CDR2 YNFKEQ. CDR3 sequence: CASSQGGRGAVNEQFF. The CDR3, as DNA: TGTGCCAGCAGCCAAGGAGGGCGGGGGGCCGTTAATGAGCAGTTCTTC.

This rearrangement joins TRBV19 to TRBJ1-2; a possible D gene is TRBD1 (5 bases). This CDR3 is built from 12 residues. Trimming took off 6 bases at V and 8 bases at J, with 13 bases between the two ends. Germline V lookup: CDR1 LNHDA, CDR2 SQIVND (reference sequence). The CDR3 is CASSTGLSGYTF. The CDR3 nucleotides are TGTGCCAGTAGCACGGGACTCTCAGGCTACACCTTC.

The rearrangement links TRBV20-1 to TRBJ1-5; D might be TRBD1 (5 bases). The CDR3 sequence is 9 residues long. V was clipped by 6 bases and J by 9 bases, with 6 bases between them. Per the germline V gene, CDR1 is DFQATT and CDR2 is SNEGSKA (reference sequence). The CDR3 bases are TGCAGTGCGGGGGGGCCCCAGCATTTT. Residues: CSAGGPQHF.

This chain connects TRBV19 to TRBJ1-5; D possibly corresponds to TRBD1 (5 bases). Between the trimmed V and J ends, which lost 8 bases and 0 bases, there was a span of 11 bases. Looked up from germline, CDR1 is LNHDA and CDR2 is SQIVND (reference sequence). This CDR3 comprises 14 residues. The CDR3 coding sequence is TGTGCCAGTTCACAGGTGTATAGCAATCAGCCCCAGCATTTT. Amino acid sequence: CASSQVYSNQPQHF. Based on the CDR3 plus reference TRBV19 and TRBJ1-5, the full variable domain is DGGITQSPKYLFRKEGQNVTLSCEQNLNHDAMYWYRQDPGQGLRLIYYSQIVNDFQKGDIAEGYSVSREKKESFPLTVTSAQKNPTAFYLCASSQVYSNQPQHFGDGTRLSIL.

The chain joins TRBV7-9 to TRBJ1-1, with 10 positions matching TRBD1. The V gene's germline CDR1 is SEHNR and CDR2 FQNEAQ (reference sequence). With 4 bases clipped from V and 5 bases from J, the junction kept 4 bases outside the gene matches. This CDR3 has 14 residues. This CDR3 is CASSSRTGGTEAFF. CDR3 nucleotide sequence: TGTGCCAGCAGCTCCAGGACAGGGGGAACTGAAGCTTTCTTT.

The chain joins TRBV18 to TRBJ2-7; no clear D gene. Trimming left V 6 bases short and J 2 bases short, with 23 bases between. The length of the CDR3 is 17 residues. The germline CDR1 and CDR2 sequences are KGHSH and LQKENI. In DNA, the CDR3 is TGTGCCAGCTCGGTATCAGGTCACAGATATCACCCCTACGAGCAGTACTTC. Translating gives CASSVSGHRYHPYEQYF.

The chain combines TRBV27 with TRBJ1-1; 8 nucleotides line up with TRBD1. The germline gives CDR1 MNHEY, CDR2 SMNVEV (reference sequence). The CDR3 loop spans 17 amino acids. V was clipped by 3 bases and J by 1 base; unmatched bases: 10. The CDR3 bases are TGTGCCAGCAGTTTCTTGGGACAGGCCCCCTCGAACACTGAAGCTTTCTTT. This gives the protein CASSFLGQAPSNTEAFF.

This chain uses TRBV5-1 with TRBJ2-3, with 7 bases matching TRBD2. Germline CDR1 SGHRS, CDR2 YFSETQ. CDR3 length equals 14 residues. V was pared by 3 bases and J by 2 bases, with 3 bases of the junction left unmatched. The CDR3: CASSSGLLTDTQYF. In DNA form, the CDR3 reads TGCGCCAGCAGCTCGGGACTACTCACAGATACGCAGTATTTT. Combining the CDR3 with reference TRBV5-1 and TRBJ2-3 gives the whole variable domain KAGVTQTPRYLIKTRGQQVTLSCSPISGHRSVSWYQQTPGQGLQFLFEYFSETQRNKGNFPGRFSGRQFSNSRSEMNVSTLELGDSALYLCASSSGLLTDTQYFGPGTRLTVL.

The CDR3 protein is CAWSQGDNSPLHF. For the CDR3, the DNA is TGTGCCTGGAGCCAGGGCGATAATTCACCCCTCCACTTT. This chain uses TRBV30 with TRBJ1-6, with a weak D call TRBD1 (5 bases). From germline, CDR1 is GTSNPN and CDR2 SVGIG (reference sequence). The CDR3 has 13 amino acids. Trimming cost V 3 bases and J 5 bases, with 8 bases left between them.

This clone was detected only once. The rearrangement uses TRBV7-9 and TRBJ1-2; tentatively, D is TRBD1 (6 bases). V gave up 2 bases and J gave up 6 bases, with 10 bases separating them. The CDR3 runs 13 residues. Germline CDR1 SEHNR, CDR2 FQNEAQ (reference sequence). CDR3 nucleotides: TGTGCCAGCAGCTTAAACAGGGAAAATGGCTACACCTTC. Protein sequence: CASSLNRENGYTF.

This clone was seen once. The J gene is TRBJ1-1, the V gene TRBV29-1; 8 nucleotides line up with TRBD1. The ends lost 6 bases at V and 4 bases at J; junction bases unmatched: 10. The germline V gene encodes CDR1 SQVTM and CDR2 ANQGSEA. The CDR3 runs 14 residues. The CDR3 DNA sequence: TGCAGCGTGTTGACAGGGGTACTATCCACTGAAGCTTTCTTT. Translated: CSVLTGVLSTEAFF.

This clone occurred a few times. The chain uses TRBV3-1 (or the pseudogene TRBV3-2) and TRBJ2-2; TRBD2 agrees at 7 bases. With V trimmed by 0 bases and J by 3 bases, 7 bases remained unmatched. The CDR3 has 17 residues. The germline V gene has CDR1 LGHDT and CDR2 YNNKEL (reference sequence). CDR3 loop: CASSQDPGRVDTGELFF. In nucleotides, the CDR3 is TGTGCCAGCAGCCAAGATCCGGGGAGGGTAGACACCGGGGAGCTGTTTTTT.

Only one count was recorded for this clone. The gene calls are TRBV5-1 and TRBJ1-4, with D possibly TRBD1 on 6 matching bases. V was trimmed by 0 bases and J by 0 bases, leaving 9 bases between them. Germline CDR1 reads SGHRS; CDR2 reads YFSETQ. The CDR3 spans 16 residues. CDR3 DNA: TGCGCCAGCAGCTTGGTACAGGGTGCAACTAATGAAAAACTGTTTTTT. It translates to CASSLVQGATNEKLFF. The full variable domain, completed using reference TRBV5-1 and TRBJ1-4, is KAGVTQTPRYLIKTRGQQVTLSCSPISGHRSVSWYQQTPGQGLQFLFEYFSETQRNKGNFPGRFSGRQFSNSRSEMNVSTLELGDSALYLCASSLVQGATNEKLFFGSGTQLSVL.

V and J are TRBV6-6 and TRBJ1-3; D is perhaps TRBD1 (6 bases). V lost 4 bases to trimming and J lost 0 bases, with 7 bases between them. The CDR3 has 14 residues. Germline loops: CDR1 MNHNY, CDR2 SVGAGI (reference sequence). DNA for the CDR3: TGTGCCAGCAGTTGGACAGTCTCTGGAAACACCATATATTTT. Translated, it gives CASSWTVSGNTIYF.

This clone showed up many times. The chain couples TRBV23-1 to TRBJ1-5; maybe TRBD1 (5 bases). TRBV23-1 is placed among ORFs of uncertain function. Trimming shortened V by 0 bases and J by 5 bases, and 11 bases separated the two germline ends. CDR3 length: 15 amino acids. The CDR3 nucleotides read TGCGCCAGCAGTCAATCGGTGGCAGGGTATCAGCCCCAGCATTTT. This encodes CASSQSVAGYQPQHF.

The chain carries TRBV18 and TRBJ2-7; D is possibly TRBD2 (5 bases). The CDR3 runs to 14 residues. Per the germline V gene, CDR1 is KGHSH and CDR2 is LQKENI. The V end was cut by 0 bases, the J end by 3 bases, with 9 bases between. The CDR3, as DNA: TGTGCCAGCTCACCACCGGAGGTTGGCTACGAGCAGTACTTC. Amino acid sequence: CASSPPEVGYEQYF. The full variable domain, rest sourced from reference TRBV18 and TRBJ2-7, is NAGVMQNPRHLVRRRGQEARLRCSPMKGHSHVYWYRQLPEEGLKFMVYLQKENIIDESGMPKERFSAEFPKEGPSILRIQQVVRGDSAAYFCASSPPEVGYEQYFGPGTRLTVT.

V and J are TRBV28 and TRBJ1-3, with D possibly being TRBD1 (5 bases). With 1 base removed from V and 4 bases from J, the gap between germline ends came to 11 bases. Germline lookup yields CDR1 MDHEN and CDR2 SYDVKM. The CDR3 extends over 15 amino acids. In DNA, the CDR3 is TGTGCCAGCAGTTTATTAGTTGGGGGGGGAAACACCATATATTTT. This encodes CASSLLVGGGNTIYF.